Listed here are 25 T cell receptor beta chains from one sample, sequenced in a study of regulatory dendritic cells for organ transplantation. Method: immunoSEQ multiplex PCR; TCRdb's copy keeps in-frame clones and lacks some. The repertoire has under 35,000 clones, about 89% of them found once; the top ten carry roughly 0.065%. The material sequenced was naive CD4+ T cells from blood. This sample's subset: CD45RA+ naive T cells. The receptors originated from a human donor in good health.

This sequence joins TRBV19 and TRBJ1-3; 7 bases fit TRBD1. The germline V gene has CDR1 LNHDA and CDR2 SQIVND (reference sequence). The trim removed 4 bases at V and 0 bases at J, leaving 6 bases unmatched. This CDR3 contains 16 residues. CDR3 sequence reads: CASSTRTGTSGNTIYF. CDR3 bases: TGTGCCAGTAGTACCCGGACAGGAACCTCTGGAAACACCATATATTTT.

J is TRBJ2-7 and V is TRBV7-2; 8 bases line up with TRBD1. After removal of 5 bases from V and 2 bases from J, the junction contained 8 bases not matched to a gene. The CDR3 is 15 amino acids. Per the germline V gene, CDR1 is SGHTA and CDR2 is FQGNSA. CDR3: CASSPGQGLTYEQYF. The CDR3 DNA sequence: TGTGCCAGCAGCCCCGGACAGGGCCTCACCTACGAGCAGTACTTC.

The CDR3 nucleotides are TGTGCCTGGAGTGGGCTAGACAGGGATGGGGAAAAACTGTTTTTT. Its protein is CAWSGLDRDGEKLFF. The J gene is TRBJ1-4, the V gene TRBV30; 7 positions agree with TRBD1. The CDR3 runs 15 residues. Germline values: CDR1 GTSNPN, CDR2 SVGIG (reference sequence). The trim removed 1 base at V and 8 bases at J, leaving 10 bases unmatched. Full variable domain (missing parts from reference TRBV30 and TRBJ1-4): SQTIHQWPATLVQPVGSPLSLECTVEGTSNPNLYWYRQAAGRGLQLLFYSVGIGQISSEVPQNLSASRPQDRQFILSSKKLLLSDSGFYLCAWSGLDRDGEKLFFGSGTQLSVL.

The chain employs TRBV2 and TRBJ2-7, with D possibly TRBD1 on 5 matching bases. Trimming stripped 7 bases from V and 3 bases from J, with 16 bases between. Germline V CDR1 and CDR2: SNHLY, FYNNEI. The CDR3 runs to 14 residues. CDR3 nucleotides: TGTGCCAGCAATCACGCAGGGAAGAGCTACGAGCAGTACTTC. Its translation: CASNHAGKSYEQYF. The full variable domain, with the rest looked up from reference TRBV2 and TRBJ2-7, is EPEVTQTPSHQVTQMGQEVILRCVPISNHLYFYWYRQILGQKVEFLVSFYNNEISEKSEIFDDQFSVERPDGSNFTLKIRSTKLEDSAMYFCASNHAGKSYEQYFGPGTRLTVT.

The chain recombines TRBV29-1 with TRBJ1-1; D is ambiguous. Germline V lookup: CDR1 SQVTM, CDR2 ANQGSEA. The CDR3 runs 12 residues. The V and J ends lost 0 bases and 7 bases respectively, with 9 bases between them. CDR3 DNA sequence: TGCAGCGTTGAAGACGGAAGGCTTGAAGCTTTCTTT. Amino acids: CSVEDGRLEAFF.

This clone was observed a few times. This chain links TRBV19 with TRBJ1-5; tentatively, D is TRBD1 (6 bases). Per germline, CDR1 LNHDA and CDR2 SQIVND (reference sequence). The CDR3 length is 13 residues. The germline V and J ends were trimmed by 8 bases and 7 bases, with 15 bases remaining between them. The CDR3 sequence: CASALGGRQPQHF. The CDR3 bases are TGTGCCAGTGCCCTCGGGGGGCGGCAGCCCCAGCATTTT.

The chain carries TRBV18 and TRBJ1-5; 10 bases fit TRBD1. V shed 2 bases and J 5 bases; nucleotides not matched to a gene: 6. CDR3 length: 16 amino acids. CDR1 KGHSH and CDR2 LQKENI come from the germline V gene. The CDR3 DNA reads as TGTGCCAGCTCACCATCCGGGACAGGGGATTATCAGCCCCAGCATTTT. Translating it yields CASSPSGTGDYQPQHF.

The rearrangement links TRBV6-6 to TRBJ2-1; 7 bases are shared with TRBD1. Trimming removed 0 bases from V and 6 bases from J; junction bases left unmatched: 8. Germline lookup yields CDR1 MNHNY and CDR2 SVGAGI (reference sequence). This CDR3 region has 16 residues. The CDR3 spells CASSYSVAGGINEQFF. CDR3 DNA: TGTGCCAGCAGTTACTCGGTCGCAGGGGGTATCAATGAGCAGTTCTTC.

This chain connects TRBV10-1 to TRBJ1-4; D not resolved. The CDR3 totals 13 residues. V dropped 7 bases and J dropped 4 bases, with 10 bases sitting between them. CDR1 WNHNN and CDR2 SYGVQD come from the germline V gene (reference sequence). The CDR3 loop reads CASKTEDNEKLFF. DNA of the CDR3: TGCGCCAGCAAGACCGAAGATAATGAAAAACTGTTTTTT.

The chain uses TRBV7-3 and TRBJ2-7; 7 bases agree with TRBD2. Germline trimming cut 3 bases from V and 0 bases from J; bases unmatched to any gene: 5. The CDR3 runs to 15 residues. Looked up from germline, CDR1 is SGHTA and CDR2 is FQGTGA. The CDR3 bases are TGTGCCAGCAGCTTGTCGGCGGGAGACTCCTACGAGCAGTACTTC. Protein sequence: CASSLSAGDSYEQYF.

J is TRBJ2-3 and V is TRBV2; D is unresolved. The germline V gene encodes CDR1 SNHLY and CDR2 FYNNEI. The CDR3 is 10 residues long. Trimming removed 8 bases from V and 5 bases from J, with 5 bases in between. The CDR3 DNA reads TGTGCCAGCGGCGTAGATACGCAGTATTTT. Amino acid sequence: CASGVDTQYF.

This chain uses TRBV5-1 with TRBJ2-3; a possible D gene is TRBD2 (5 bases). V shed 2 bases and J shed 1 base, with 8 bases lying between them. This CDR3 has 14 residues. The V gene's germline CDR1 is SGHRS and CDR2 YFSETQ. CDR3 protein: CASSFSSGTDTQYF. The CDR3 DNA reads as TGCGCCAGCAGCTTTAGTAGCGGCACAGATACGCAGTATTTT.

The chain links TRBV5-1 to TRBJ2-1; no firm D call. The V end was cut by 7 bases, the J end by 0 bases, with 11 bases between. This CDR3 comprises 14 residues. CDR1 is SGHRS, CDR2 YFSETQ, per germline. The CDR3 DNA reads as TGCGCCAGCGCGATCAGTGACTCCTACAATGAGCAGTTCTTC. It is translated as CASAISDSYNEQFF.

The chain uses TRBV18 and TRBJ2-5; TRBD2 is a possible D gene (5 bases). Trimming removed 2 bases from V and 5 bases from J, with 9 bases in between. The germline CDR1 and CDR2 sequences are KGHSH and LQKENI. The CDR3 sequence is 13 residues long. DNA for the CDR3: TGTGCCAGCTCACCAGGACTGGGGGAGACCCAGTACTTC. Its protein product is CASSPGLGETQYF.

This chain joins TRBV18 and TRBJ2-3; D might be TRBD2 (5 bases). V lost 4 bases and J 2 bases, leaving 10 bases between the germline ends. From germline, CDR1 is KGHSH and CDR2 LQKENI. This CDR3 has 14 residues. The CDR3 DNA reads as TGTGCCAGCTCACGCTACCGGGACACAGATACGCAGTATTTT. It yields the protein CASSRYRDTDTQYF. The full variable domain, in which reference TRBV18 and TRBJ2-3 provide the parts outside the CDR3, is NAGVMQNPRHLVRRRGQEARLRCSPMKGHSHVYWYRQLPEEGLKFMVYLQKENIIDESGMPKERFSAEFPKEGPSILRIQQVVRGDSAAYFCASSRYRDTDTQYFGPGTRLTVL.

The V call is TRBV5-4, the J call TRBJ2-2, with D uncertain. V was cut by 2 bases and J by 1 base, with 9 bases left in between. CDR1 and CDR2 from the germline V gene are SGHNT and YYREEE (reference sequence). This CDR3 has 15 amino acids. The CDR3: CASSFHTMNTGELFF. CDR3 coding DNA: TGTGCCAGCAGCTTTCACACTATGAACACCGGGGAGCTGTTTTTT.

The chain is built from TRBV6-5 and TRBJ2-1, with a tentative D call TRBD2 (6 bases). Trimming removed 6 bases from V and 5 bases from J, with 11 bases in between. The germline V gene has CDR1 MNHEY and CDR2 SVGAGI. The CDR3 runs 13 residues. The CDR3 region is CASSRGFDNEQFF. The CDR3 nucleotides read TGTGCCAGCAGCCGGGGGTTCGACAATGAGCAGTTCTTC.

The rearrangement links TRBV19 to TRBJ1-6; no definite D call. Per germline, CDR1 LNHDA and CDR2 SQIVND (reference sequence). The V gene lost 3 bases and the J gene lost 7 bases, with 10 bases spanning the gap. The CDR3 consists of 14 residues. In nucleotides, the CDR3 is TGTGCCAGTAGTATGTCGGTCCCAAATTCACCCCTCCACTTT. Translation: CASSMSVPNSPLHF.

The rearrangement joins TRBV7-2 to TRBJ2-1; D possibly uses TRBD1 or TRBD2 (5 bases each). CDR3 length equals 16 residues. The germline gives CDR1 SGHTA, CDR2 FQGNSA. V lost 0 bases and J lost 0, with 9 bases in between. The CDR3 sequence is CASSLAGTGSYNEQFF. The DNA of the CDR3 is TGTGCCAGCAGCTTAGCCGGGACGGGCTCCTACAATGAGCAGTTCTTC.

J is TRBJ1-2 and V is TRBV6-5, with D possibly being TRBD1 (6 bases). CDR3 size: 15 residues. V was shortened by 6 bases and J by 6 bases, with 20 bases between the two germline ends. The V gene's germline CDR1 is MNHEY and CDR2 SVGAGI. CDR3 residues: CASRTPQGMRHGYTF. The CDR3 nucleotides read TGTGCCAGCAGAACCCCTCAGGGGATGCGGCATGGCTACACCTTC.

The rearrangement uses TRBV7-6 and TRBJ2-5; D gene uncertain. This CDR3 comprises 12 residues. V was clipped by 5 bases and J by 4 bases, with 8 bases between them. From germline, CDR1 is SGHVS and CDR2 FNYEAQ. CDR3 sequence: CASSARAETQYF. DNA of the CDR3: TGTGCCAGCAGCGCCCGGGCAGAGACCCAGTACTTC.

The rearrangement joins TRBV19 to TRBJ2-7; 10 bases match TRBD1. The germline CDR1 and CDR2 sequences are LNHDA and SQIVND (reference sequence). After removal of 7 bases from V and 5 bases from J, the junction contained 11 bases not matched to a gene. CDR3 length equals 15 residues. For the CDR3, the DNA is TGTGCCAGTACCACGGGACAGGGGAAGAGTGACGAGCAGTACTTC. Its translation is CASTTGQGKSDEQYF.

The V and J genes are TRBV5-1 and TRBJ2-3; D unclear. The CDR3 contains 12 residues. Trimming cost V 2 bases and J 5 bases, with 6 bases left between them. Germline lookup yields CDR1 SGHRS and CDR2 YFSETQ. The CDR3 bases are TGCGCCAGCAGCTTTGGGGAAGATACGCAGTATTTT. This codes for CASSFGEDTQYF.

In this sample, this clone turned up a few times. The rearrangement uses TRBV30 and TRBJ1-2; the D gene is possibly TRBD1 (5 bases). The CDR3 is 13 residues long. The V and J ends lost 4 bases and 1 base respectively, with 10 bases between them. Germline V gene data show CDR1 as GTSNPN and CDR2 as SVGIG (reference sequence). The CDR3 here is CAWTSGVNYGYTF. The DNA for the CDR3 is TGTGCCTGGACCTCGGGGGTTAACTATGGCTACACCTTC.

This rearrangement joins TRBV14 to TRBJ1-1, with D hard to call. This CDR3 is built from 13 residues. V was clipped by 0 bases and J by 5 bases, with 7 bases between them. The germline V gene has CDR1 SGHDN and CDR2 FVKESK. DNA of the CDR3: TGTGCCAGCAGCCAAGATCTACTAACTGAAGCTTTCTTT. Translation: CASSQDLLTEAFF.